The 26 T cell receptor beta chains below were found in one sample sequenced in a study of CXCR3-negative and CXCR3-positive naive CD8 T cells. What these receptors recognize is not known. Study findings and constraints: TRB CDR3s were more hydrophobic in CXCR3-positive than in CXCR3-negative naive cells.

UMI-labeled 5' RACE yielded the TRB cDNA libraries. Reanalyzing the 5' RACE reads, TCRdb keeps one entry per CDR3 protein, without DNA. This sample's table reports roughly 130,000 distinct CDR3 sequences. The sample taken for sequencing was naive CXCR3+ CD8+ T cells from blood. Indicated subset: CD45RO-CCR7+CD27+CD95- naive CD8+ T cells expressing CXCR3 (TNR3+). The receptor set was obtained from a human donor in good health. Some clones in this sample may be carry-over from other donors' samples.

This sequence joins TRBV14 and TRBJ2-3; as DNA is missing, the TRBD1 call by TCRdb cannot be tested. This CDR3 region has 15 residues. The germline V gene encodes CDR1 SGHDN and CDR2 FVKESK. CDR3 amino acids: CASSQEGAPTDTQYF. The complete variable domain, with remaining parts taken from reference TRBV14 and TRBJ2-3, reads EAGVTQFPSHSVIEKGQTVTLRCDPISGHDNLYWYRRVMGKEIKFLLHFVKESKQDESGMPNNRFLAERTGGTYSTLKVQPAELEDSGVYFCASSQEGAPTDTQYFGPGTRLTVL.

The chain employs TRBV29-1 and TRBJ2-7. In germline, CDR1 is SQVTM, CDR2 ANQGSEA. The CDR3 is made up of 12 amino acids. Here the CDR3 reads CGVLLPTYEQYF.

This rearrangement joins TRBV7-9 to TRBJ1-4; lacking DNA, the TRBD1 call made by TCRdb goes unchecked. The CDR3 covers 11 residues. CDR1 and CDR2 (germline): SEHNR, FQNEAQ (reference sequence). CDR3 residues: CASSSLRELFF.

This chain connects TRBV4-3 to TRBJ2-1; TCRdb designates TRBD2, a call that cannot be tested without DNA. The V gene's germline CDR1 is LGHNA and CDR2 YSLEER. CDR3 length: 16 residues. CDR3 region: CASSPSMSGGAAKQFF.

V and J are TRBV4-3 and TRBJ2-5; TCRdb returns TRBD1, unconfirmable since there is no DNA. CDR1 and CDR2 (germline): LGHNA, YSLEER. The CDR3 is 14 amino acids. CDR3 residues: CASSQDRGQETQYF.

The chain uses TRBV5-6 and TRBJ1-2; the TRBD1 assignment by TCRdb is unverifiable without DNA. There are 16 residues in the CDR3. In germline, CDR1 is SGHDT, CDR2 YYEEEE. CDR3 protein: CASSLVRGTGGDGYTF. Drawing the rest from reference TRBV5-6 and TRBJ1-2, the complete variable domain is DAGVTQSPTHLIKTRGQQVTLRCSPKSGHDTVSWYQQALGQGPQFIFQYYEEEERQRGNFPDRFSGHQFPNYSSELNVNALLLGDSALYLCASSLVRGTGGDGYTFGSGTRLTVV.

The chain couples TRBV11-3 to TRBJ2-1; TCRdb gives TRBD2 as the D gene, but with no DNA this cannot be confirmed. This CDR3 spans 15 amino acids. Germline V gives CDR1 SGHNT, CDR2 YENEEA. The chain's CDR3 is CASRPSGASYNEQFF.

The CDR3 loop is CSAVLYGISYEQYF. The genes are TRBV20-1 and TRBJ2-7. This CDR3 has 14 amino acids. Germline CDR1 DFQATT, CDR2 SNEGSKA (reference sequence).

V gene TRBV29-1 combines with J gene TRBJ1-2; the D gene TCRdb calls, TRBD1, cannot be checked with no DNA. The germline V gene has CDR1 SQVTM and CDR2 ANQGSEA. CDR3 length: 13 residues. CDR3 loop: CSDRQGTNYGYTF.

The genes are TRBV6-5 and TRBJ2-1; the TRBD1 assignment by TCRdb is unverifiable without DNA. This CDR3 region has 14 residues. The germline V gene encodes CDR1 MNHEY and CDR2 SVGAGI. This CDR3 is CASSYPDRPNEQFF.

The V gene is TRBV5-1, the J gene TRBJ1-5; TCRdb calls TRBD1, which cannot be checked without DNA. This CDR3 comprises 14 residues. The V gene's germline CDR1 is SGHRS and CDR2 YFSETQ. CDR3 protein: CASSLGQGGQPQHF.

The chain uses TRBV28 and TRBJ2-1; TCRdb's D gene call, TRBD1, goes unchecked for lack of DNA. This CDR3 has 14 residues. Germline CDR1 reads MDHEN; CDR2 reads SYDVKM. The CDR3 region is CASHRGTAYNEQFF. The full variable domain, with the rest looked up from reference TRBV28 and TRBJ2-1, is DVKVTQSSRYLVKRTGEKVFLECVQDMDHENMFWYRQDPGLGLRLIYFSYDVKMKEKGDIPEGYSVSREKKERFSLILESASTNQTSMYLCASHRGTAYNEQFFGPGTRLTVL.

The CDR3 spells CASSWGQQKNEQFF. The chain combines TRBV7-9 with TRBJ2-1; TCRdb indicates TRBD1, and absent DNA this call remains unverified. Germline V gene sequence: CDR1 SEHNR, CDR2 FQNEAQ (reference sequence). This CDR3 comprises 14 residues.

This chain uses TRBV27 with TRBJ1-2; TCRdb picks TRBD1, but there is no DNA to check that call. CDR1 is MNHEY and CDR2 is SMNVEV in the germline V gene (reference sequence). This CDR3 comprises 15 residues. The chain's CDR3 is CASTSSVGGWGGYTF.

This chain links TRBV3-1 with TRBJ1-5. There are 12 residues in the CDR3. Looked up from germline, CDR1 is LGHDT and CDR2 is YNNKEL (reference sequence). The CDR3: CASSQLDQPQHF.

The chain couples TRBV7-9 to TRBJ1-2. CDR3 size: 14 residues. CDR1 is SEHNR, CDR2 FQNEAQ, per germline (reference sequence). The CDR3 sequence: CASSFASTNYGYTF.

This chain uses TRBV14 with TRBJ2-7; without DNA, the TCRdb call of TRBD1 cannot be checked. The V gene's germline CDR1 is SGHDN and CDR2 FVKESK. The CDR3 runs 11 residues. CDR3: CASSSGHEQYF.

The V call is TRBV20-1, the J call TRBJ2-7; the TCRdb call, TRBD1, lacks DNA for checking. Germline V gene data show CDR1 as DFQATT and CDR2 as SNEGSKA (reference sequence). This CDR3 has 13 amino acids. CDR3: CSARRQGAYEQYF.

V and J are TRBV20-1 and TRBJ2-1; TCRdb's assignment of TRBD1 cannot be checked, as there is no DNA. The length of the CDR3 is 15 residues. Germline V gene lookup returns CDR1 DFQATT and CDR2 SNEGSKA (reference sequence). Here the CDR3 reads CSARGLLSFNDEQFF.

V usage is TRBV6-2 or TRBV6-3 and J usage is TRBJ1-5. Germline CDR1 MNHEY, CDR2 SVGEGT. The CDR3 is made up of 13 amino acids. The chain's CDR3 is CASSNWGNQPQHF.

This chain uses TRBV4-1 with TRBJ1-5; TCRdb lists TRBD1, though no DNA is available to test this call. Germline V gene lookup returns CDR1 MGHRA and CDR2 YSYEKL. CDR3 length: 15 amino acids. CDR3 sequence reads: CASSQGGTGHQPQHF.

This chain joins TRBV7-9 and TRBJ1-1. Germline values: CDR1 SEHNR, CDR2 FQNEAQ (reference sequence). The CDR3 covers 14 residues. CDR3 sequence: CASSPRVGRAEAFF.

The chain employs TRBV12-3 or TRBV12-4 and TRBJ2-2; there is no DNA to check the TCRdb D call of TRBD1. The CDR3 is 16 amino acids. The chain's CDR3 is CASIPSVDRNTGELFF.

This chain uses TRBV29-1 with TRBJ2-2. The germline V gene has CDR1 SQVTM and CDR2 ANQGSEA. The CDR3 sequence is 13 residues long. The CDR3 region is CSVDAGSTGELFF.

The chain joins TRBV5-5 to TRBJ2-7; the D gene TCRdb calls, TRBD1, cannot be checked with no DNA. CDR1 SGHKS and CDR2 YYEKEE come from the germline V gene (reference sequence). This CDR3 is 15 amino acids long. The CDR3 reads CASSEDRLPAYEQYF.

CDR3: CATSRDLVGGTPQFF. J is TRBJ2-1 and V is TRBV15; TCRdb selects TRBD1, and the lack of DNA leaves this call unchecked. The CDR3 extends over 15 amino acids. Germline V CDR1 and CDR2: LNHNV, YYDKDF (reference sequence).